What follows are 17 T cell receptor beta chains derived from one specimen sequenced in a study of tumor-infiltrating lymphocytes in primary liver carcinoma. Blood RNA was derived from unsorted whole blood, and germline DNA was extracted too. With around 500 ng total RNA as template and a constant-region primer, TCR beta cDNA was made. Slightly modified ARM-PCR served as the procedure for the TCR beta libraries. These libraries came from three rounds of nested multiplex PCR. TRBV1-TRBV30 forward primers paired with a C-beta reverse primer were used in the first two PCR rounds, which ran roughly 9 cycles each. TCRdb recomputed calls from the multiplex PCR reads with MiXCR, one row per CDR3 protein. The data show around 330,000 distinct CDR3 sequences, approximately 65% seen once. Sample: peripheral blood. These receptors originate from a man aged 40-50 years with primary liver carcinoma and hepatitis B virus infection.

The chain links TRBV7-8 to TRBJ2-5; D gene uncertain. The V end lost 3 bases, the J end lost 6 bases, and 17 bases lay between the germline ends. CDR1 is SGHVS and CDR2 is FQNEAQ in the germline V gene. The CDR3 totals 15 residues. The DNA for the CDR3 is TGTGCCAGCAGCTTGCTTCCTACCTTAAGGAAGACCCAGTACTTC. Residues: CASSLLPTLRKTQYF.

As for this clonotype: Being one base from a much bigger clone, this may be a read error. The chain carries TRBV6-5 and TRBJ2-7, with 8 nucleotides matching TRBD2. Germline CDR1 reads MNHEY; CDR2 reads SVGAGI. The CDR3 is 14 amino acids. CDR3 residues: CASNPAGATYKQYF. CDR3 DNA sequence: TGTGCCAGCAACCCAGCGGGAGCAACCTACAAGCAGTACTTC.

V gene TRBV30 combines with J gene TRBJ2-5, with 10 positions matching TRBD1. Trimming cost V 5 bases and J 3 bases; bases outside gene matches: 0. CDR1 is GTSNPN, CDR2 SVGIG, per germline (reference sequence). This CDR3 region has 12 residues. The CDR3 DNA follows: TGTGCCTGGGGGACAGGGGAAGAGACCCAGTACTTC. Protein sequence: CAWGTGEETQYF.

The sample holds many counts of this clonotype. This chain uses TRBV6-5 with TRBJ2-1; D may be TRBD2 (6 bases). Germline V lookup: CDR1 MNHEY, CDR2 SVGAGI. Between the trimmed V and J ends, which lost 6 bases and 8 bases, there was a span of 20 bases. This CDR3 has 15 residues. The CDR3 DNA sequence: TGTGCCAGCAGCCTTAGCGGAGCCCAAATCTATGAGCAGTTCTTC. Its translation: CASSLSGAQIYEQFF.

For this clonotype: This may come from a read error, since a much larger clone is one base off. The V call is TRBV6-2 or TRBV6-3, the J call TRBJ2-6, with 12 bases identical to TRBD2. This CDR3 spans 18 amino acids. Germline values: CDR1 MNHEY, CDR2 SVGEGT. Here the CDR3 reads CASSTLAGGNSEANVLTF. CDR3 in DNA: TGTGCCAGCAGTACCCTAGCGGGAGGGAACTCTGAGGCCAACGTCCTGACTTTC.

This clonotype has ten or more counts. The CDR3 region is CASSLEPWDTGELFF. CDR3 bases: TGCGCCAGCAGCCTGGAACCTTGGGACACCGGGGAGCTGTTTTTT. The genes are TRBV4-3 and TRBJ2-2; no clear D gene. The CDR3 runs 15 residues. V lost 4 bases and J 3 bases, leaving 12 bases between the germline ends. Germline CDR1 is LGHNA and CDR2 is YSLEER.

On this clonotype itself: It may be a read error: a sequence one base away is much more abundant. This sequence joins TRBV12-3 or TRBV12-4 and TRBJ2-7, with 8 bases that match TRBD2. There are 14 residues in the CDR3. With V trimmed by 6 bases and J by 6 bases, 10 bases remained unmatched. The CDR3: CASSQPAGAREQYF. The DNA for the CDR3 is TGTGCCAGCAGCCAACCAGCGGGAGCTCGCGAGCAGTACTTC.

The chain joins TRBV30 to TRBJ2-3; either TRBD1 or TRBD2 may supply D (5 bases each). V was cut by 5 bases and J by 1 base, with 13 bases left in between. This CDR3 has 14 amino acids. Germline CDR1 and CDR2: GTSNPN and SVGIG (reference sequence). CDR3 protein: CAWSKGTGTDTQYF. CDR3 DNA: TGTGCCTGGTCCAAGGGGACCGGCACAGATACGCAGTATTTT.

In this sample, this clonotype turned up once. Germline is not matched at one junction end, which may reflect a read error. This rearrangement joins TRBV11-2 to TRBJ2-5, with D unresolved. Germline CDR1 SGHAT, CDR2 FQNNGV. This CDR3 region has 14 residues. CDR3 nucleotides: TGTGTCAGCAGCCCTCCACTTGGCGTGGAGACCCAGTACTTC. Translating it yields CVSSPPLGVETQYF.

In its sample, this clonotype was seen many times. J is TRBJ2-1 and V is TRBV6-1, with a possible D match to TRBD2 (6 bases). CDR1 is MNHNS and CDR2 is SASEGT in the germline V gene. V was trimmed by 6 bases and J by 10 bases, leaving 25 bases between them. The length of the CDR3 is 16 residues. The CDR3 sequence: CASSKEGLSPLGEQFF. Here the CDR3 DNA reads TGTGCCAGCAGCAAGGAGGGACTTAGTCCCCTCGGGGAGCAGTTCTTC.

Turning to this clonotype: A read error may be the cause here, since a much bigger clone is one base away. V and J are TRBV6-5 and TRBJ1-1, with D uncertain. The CDR3 is made up of 14 amino acids. Germline V gene data show CDR1 as MNHEY and CDR2 as SVGAGI. CDR3 protein: CVSTSWRLNTEAFF. As DNA, the CDR3 is TGTGTCAGCACCTCTTGGAGGCTGAACACTGAAGCTTTCTTT.

This chain links TRBV28 with TRBJ2-7; 9 positions match TRBD1. Trimming cost V 10 bases and J 1 base; bases outside gene matches: 8. Germline V gene lookup returns CDR1 MDHEN and CDR2 SYDVKM. The CDR3 consists of 14 residues. The DNA of the CDR3 is TGTGCCACTTGGGACAGGGCGGCATCCTACGAGCAGTACTTC. It translates to CATWDRAASYEQYF.

Comment on this clonotype: Germline and junction disagree at one end, which may indicate a read error. The chain has TRBV11-2 and TRBJ2-1; perhaps TRBD2 as D (6 bases). Germline values: CDR1 SGHAT, CDR2 FQNNGV. This CDR3 contains 14 residues. The CDR3 here is CASSLGTAGNEQFF. In nucleotides, the CDR3 is TGTGCCAGCAGCTTAGGGACGGCGGGGAATGAGCAATTCTTC.

CDR3 residues: CASSPLTGINEKLFF. The CDR3 coding sequence is TGTGCCAGCAGTCCCCTGACAGGGATTAATGAAAAACTGTTTTTT. The rearrangement uses TRBV6-5 and TRBJ1-4; 7 bases fit TRBD1. Germline CDR1 MNHEY, CDR2 SVGAGI. The V and J ends lost 5 bases and 4 bases, in that order; junction bases with no gene match: 7. This CDR3 contains 15 residues.

As concerns this clonotype: This may arise from a read error, as a much more abundant clone is one base away. This likely comes from a read error, as the CDR3 has no conserved phenylalanine or tryptophan at its end. V and J are TRBV29-1 and TRBJ1-2; D is uncertain. Germline V CDR1 and CDR2: SQVTM, ANQGSEA. The CDR3 loop spans 14 amino acids. V lost 0 bases, J lost 9 bases, and 17 bases lay in between. The CDR3 loop reads CSVEDVAERPRYTS. As DNA, the CDR3 is TGCAGCGTTGAAGATGTGGCAGAGCGTCCCCGCTACACCTCC.

This clonotype turned up a few times. A read error may explain this, as a much larger clone is one base away. The chain recombines TRBV6-1 with TRBJ2-2; 7 bases fit TRBD2. Germline V gives CDR1 MNHNS, CDR2 SASEGT. CDR3 length: 14 residues. The CDR3 DNA follows: TGTGCCAGCAGTGAATTGGTGGCCGCGGGGGAGCTGTCTTTT. Translated: CASSELVAAGELSF.

With regard to this clonotype: Since a much larger clone is just one base distant, this may be a read error. This chain's CDR3 is CASSIRLAGADTQYF. CDR3 DNA: TGTGCCAGCAGTATCAGACTAGCGGGAGCAGATACGCAGTATTTT. V and J are TRBV6-5 and TRBJ2-3; 12 positions match TRBD2. Germline CDR1 MNHEY, CDR2 SVGAGI. The CDR3 runs to 15 residues. V lost 5 bases and J lost 4; bases outside the gene matches: 4.